This T cell receptor beta chain is drawn from a study of neurological immune-mediated disorders. On this clonotype: As yet, its antigen is unknown. This could be a read error, since a much larger clone is one nucleotide away.

The study drew its healthy controls from blood bank volunteers in Maryland, USA. Points from the study as a whole: The absence of any CDR3 amino acid sequence shared by expanded clones across subjects suggests that repertoires were private in all groups.

A 10-nucleotide random UMI tagged transcripts in template-switch 5'RACE cDNA synthesis. One entry per CDR3 protein results from TCRdb running MiXCR on the 5' RACE reads. The table has nearly 45,000 distinct CDR3 sequences, over 9.5% seen once. The CDR3 has 14 amino acids. This TCR was sampled from a female donor in good health. This chain joins TRBV12-3 or TRBV12-4 and TRBJ1-1; D is uncertain. Sequencing input: PBMCs. CDR3 loop: CASNLQIRNTEAFF. CDR3 DNA: TGTGCCAGCAATTTACAAATTCGGAACACTGAAGCTTTCTTT.